The clone carrying this T cell receptor beta chain appeared a few times. TCRdb keeps only in-frame clones here, not all; method: immunoSEQ multiplex PCR. The sample comprises around 180,000 clones, over 75% of which are singletons, and around 10% rests with the top ten. These data originate in a study of blood T cell repertoires in COVID-19. Study in general: Nucleic acid was either cDNA or gDNA, and it came from T cells, B-cell-depleted T cells, or PBMCs.

Trimming left V 4 bases short and J 5 bases short, with 14 bases between. This CDR3 has 15 amino acids. From germline, CDR1 is MNHEY and CDR2 SVGEGT. This chain joins TRBV6-2 or TRBV6-3 and TRBJ1-4; tentatively, D is TRBD1 (5 bases). Sample: peripheral blood. The receptor comes from a woman of 80 years or more with acute or convalescent COVID-19. The CDR3 protein is CASSSYSAGNEKLFF. In DNA, the CDR3 is TGTGCCAGCAGTTCGTATTCGGCAGGGAATGAAAAACTGTTTTTT.